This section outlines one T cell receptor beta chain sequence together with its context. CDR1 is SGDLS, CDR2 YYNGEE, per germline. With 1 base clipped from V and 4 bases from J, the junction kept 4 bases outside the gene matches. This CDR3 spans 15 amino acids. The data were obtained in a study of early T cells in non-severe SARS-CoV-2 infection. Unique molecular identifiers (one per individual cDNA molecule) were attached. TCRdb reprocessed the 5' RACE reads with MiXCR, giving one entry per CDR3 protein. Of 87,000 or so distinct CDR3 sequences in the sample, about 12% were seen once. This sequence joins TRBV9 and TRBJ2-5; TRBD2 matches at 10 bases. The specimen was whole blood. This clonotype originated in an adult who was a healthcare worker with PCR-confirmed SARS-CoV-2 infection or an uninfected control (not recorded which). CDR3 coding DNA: TGTGCCAGCAGCGTAAGCGGGAGGGCCGGAGAGACCCAGTACTTC. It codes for CASSVSGRAGETQYF.